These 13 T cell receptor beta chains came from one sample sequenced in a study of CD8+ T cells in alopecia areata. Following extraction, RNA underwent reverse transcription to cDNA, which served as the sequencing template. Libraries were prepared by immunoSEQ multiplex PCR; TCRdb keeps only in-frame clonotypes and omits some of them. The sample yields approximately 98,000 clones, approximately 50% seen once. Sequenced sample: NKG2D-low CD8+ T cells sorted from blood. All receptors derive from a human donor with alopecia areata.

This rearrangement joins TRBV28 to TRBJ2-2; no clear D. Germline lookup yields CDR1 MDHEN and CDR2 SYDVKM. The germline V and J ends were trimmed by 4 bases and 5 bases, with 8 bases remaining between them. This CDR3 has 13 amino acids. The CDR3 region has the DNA TGTGCCAGCAGTTCGCCTTTAACCGGGGAGCTGTTTTTT. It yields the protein CASSSPLTGELFF.

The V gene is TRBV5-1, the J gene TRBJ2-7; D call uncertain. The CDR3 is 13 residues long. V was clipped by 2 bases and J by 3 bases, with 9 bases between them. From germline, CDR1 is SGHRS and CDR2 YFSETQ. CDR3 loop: CASSFYGNYEQYF. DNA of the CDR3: TGCGCCAGCAGCTTCTACGGTAACTACGAGCAGTACTTC.

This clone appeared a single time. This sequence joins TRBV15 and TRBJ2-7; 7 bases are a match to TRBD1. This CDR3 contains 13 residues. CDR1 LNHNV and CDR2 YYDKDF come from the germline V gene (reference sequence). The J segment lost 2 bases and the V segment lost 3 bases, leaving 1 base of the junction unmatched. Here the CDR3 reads CATSRDRTYEQYF. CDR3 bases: TGTGCCACCAGCAGGGACAGGACCTACGAGCAGTACTTC.

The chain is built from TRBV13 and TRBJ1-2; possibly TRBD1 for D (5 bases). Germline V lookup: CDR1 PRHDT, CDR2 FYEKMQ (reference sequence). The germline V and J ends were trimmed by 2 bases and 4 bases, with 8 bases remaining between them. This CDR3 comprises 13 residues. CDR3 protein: CASSLTGFYGYTF. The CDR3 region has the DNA TGTGCCAGCAGCTTAACAGGATTCTATGGCTACACCTTC.

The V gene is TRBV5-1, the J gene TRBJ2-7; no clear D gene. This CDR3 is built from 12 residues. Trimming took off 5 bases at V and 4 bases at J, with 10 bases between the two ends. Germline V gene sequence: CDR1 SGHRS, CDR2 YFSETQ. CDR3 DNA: TGCGCCAGCAGGTCCCCCTCTTACGAGCAGTACTTC. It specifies CASRSPSYEQYF.

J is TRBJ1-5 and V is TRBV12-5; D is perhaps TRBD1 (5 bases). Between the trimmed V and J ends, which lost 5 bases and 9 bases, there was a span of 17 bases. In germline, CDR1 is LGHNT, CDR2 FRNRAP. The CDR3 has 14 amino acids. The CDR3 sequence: CASGPGDPLGPQHF. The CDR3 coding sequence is TGTGCTAGTGGTCCGGGGGACCCGTTAGGGCCCCAGCATTTT.

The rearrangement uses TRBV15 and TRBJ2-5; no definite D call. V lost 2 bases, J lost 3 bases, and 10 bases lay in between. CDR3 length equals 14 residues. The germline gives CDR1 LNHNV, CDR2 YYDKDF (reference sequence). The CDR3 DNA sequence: TGTGCCACCAGCAGACCAGGAACCGAAGAGACCCAGTACTTC. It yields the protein CATSRPGTEETQYF.

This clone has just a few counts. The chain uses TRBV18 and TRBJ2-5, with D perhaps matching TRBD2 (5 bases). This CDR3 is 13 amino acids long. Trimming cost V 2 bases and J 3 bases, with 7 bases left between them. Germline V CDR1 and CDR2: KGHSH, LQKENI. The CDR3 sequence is CASSPELEETQYF. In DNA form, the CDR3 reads TGTGCCAGCTCACCAGAACTAGAAGAGACCCAGTACTTC.

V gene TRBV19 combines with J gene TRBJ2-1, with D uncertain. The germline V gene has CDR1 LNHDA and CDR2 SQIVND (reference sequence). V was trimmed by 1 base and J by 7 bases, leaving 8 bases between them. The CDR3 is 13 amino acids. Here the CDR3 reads CASSIAAANEQFF. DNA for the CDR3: TGTGCCAGTAGTATAGCAGCCGCGAATGAGCAGTTCTTC.

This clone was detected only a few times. In DNA form, the CDR3 reads TGCAGCGTTGCTAGCGGGAGGGTCTACGAGCAGTACTTC. It is translated as CSVASGRVYEQYF. The chain recombines TRBV29-1 with TRBJ2-7, with 12 nucleotides matching TRBD2. With 4 bases clipped from V and 3 bases from J, the junction kept 1 base outside the gene matches. From germline, CDR1 is SQVTM and CDR2 ANQGSEA. CDR3 length: 13 amino acids.

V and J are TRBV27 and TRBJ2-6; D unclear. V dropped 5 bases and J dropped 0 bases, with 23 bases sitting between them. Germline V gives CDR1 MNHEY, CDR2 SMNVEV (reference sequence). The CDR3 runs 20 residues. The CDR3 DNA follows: TGTGCCAGCAGTCTAACCTATCCGGTATTACCACTCTCTGGGGCCAACGTCCTGACTTTC. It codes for CASSLTYPVLPLSGANVLTF.

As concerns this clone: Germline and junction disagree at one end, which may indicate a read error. In DNA, the CDR3 is TGTGTCAGCAAAGGTAGCCCGGAGACCCAGTACTTC. Translation: CVSKGSPETQYF. The chain is built from TRBV2 and TRBJ2-5; D unclear. The germline V gene has CDR1 SNHLY and CDR2 FYNNEI. This CDR3 comprises 12 residues.

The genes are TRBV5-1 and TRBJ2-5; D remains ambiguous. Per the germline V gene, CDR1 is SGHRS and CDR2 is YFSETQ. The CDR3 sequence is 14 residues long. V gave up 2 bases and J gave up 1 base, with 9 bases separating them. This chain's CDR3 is CASSFFSIQETQYF. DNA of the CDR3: TGCGCCAGCAGCTTCTTCTCGATCCAAGAGACCCAGTACTTC.